This TCR beta chain derives from a study of CD8 T cells in ankylosing spondylitis. This clonotype was observed a few times. What it recognizes is unknown. Each CDR3 protein is one row after TCRdb ran MiXCR on the 5' RACE reads. The repertoire has 350,000 to 400,000 distinct CDR3 sequences, around 20% of them found once; the top ten carry approximately 14%. General study results and limits: Reports say disease-linked clones showed up significantly more in matched ankylosing spondylitis synovial fluid. Certain motif variants had earlier appeared in reactive arthritis synovial fluid and blood.

The clonotype comes from a male donor with ankylosing spondylitis or in good health (not recorded which). Material for sequencing was blood, either unsorted or a sorted T cell fraction (not recorded which).

The CDR3 loop reads CASSLPGSWANVLTF. DNA for the CDR3: TGTGCCAGCAGCTTACCAGGGAGCTGGGCCAACGTCCTGACTTTC. The chain couples TRBV7-8 to TRBJ2-6; D assignment may be TRBD1 or TRBD2 (5 bases each). Looked up from germline, CDR1 is SGHVS and CDR2 is FQNEAQ. The CDR3 has 15 amino acids. Trimming left V 2 bases short and J 5 bases short, with 10 bases between.